Listed here are 31 T cell receptor beta chains from one sample, sequenced in a study of early stage breast cancer tumors. The repertoire was sequenced with immunoSEQ multiplex PCR; TCRdb's copy has only in-frame clones and lacks some. The data contain more than 65,000 clones, approximately 80% of them singletons. Specimen: blood. The origin of the receptors is a person aged 35-50 years with breast cancer.

The V gene is TRBV7-9, the J gene TRBJ2-1, with 10 bases that match TRBD1. There are 15 residues in the CDR3. Germline V gives CDR1 SEHNR, CDR2 FQNEAQ (reference sequence). Trimming cost V 5 bases and J 8 bases; bases outside gene matches: 9. CDR3 residues: CASSPTLTGGDEQFF. CDR3 coding DNA: TGTGCCAGCAGCCCCACCCTGACAGGGGGCGATGAGCAGTTCTTC.

J is TRBJ2-7 and V is TRBV27; D is undetermined. There are 10 residues in the CDR3. V gave up 5 bases and J gave up 6 bases, with 5 bases separating them. Germline CDR1 and CDR2: MNHEY and SMNVEV (reference sequence). CDR3 loop: CASSRGEQYF. The CDR3 DNA is TGTGCCAGCAGTAGAGGCGAGCAGTACTTC.

This clone was observed a single time. At one end the junction does not follow the germline gene, possibly because of a read error. The J gene is TRBJ1-4, the V gene TRBV16; tentatively, D is TRBD1 (6 bases). This CDR3 contains 12 residues. Germline CDR1 and CDR2: KGHSY and FQNENV. CDR3 coding DNA: TGTGCCAGCAGCCACCAATCAGGGGCCCGAATTTTT. Its protein product is CASSHQSGARIF.

In this sample, this clone turned up once. V usage is TRBV6-5 and J usage is TRBJ2-2; D unclear. Germline assignment: CDR1 MNHEY and CDR2 SVGAGI. The length of the CDR3 is 15 residues. Deletions cut 0 bases from V and 4 bases from J, with 9 bases between. CDR3 in amino acids: CASSYSAPGTGELFF. The CDR3 DNA reads TGTGCCAGCAGTTACTCAGCCCCTGGCACCGGGGAGCTGTTTTTT.

The CDR3 loop reads CASSYTQTGMNTEAFF. As DNA, the CDR3 is TGTGCCAGCAGTTACACTCAGACAGGGATGAACACTGAAGCTTTCTTT. This rearrangement joins TRBV6-6 to TRBJ1-1; 7 bases match TRBD1. Germline trimming cut 2 bases from V and 0 bases from J; bases unmatched to any gene: 6. CDR3 size: 16 residues. Germline CDR1 and CDR2: MNHNY and SVGAGI (reference sequence).

The J gene is TRBJ2-1, the V gene TRBV5-1, with 14 bases lining up with TRBD2. The germline V gene encodes CDR1 SGHRS and CDR2 YFSETQ. The junction had 1 base not matched to a gene; V was cut back by 5 bases and J by 6 bases. There are 14 residues in the CDR3. For the CDR3, the DNA is TGCGCCAGCAGGGGGACTAGCGGGAGCAATGAGCAGTTCTTC. It translates to CASRGTSGSNEQFF.

The V call is TRBV28, the J call TRBJ1-1; D may be TRBD1 (5 bases). Per germline, CDR1 MDHEN and CDR2 SYDVKM. This CDR3 is built from 12 residues. Trimming took 3 bases from V and 7 from J, leaving 9 bases between them. The CDR3 spells CASSLTAGEAFF. CDR3 DNA sequence: TGTGCCAGCAGTTTGACAGCAGGTGAAGCTTTCTTT.

V gene TRBV2 combines with J gene TRBJ1-1; D gene unclear. Germline CDR1 reads SNHLY; CDR2 reads FYNNEI. V shed 7 bases and J shed 7 bases, with 10 bases lying between them. This CDR3 has 11 amino acids. CDR3 region: CASNRGGEAFF. In DNA, the CDR3 is TGTGCCAGCAACCGGGGTGGTGAAGCTTTCTTT.

V is TRBV9 and J is TRBJ2-3; no clear D. With 2 bases removed from V and 6 bases from J, the gap between germline ends came to 7 bases. The CDR3 loop spans 12 amino acids. Germline V CDR1 and CDR2: SGDLS, YYNGEE. The CDR3 sequence: CASSVDRDTQYF. The CDR3 region has the DNA TGTGCCAGCAGCGTCGATAGGGATACGCAGTATTTT.

This sequence joins TRBV18 and TRBJ2-7; 10 bases line up with TRBD2. The V gene end was trimmed by 0 bases and the J gene end by 6 bases; junction bases not matched to a gene: 2. Germline-derived CDR1 and CDR2 are KGHSH and LQKENI. The CDR3 loop spans 14 amino acids. The CDR3 sequence is CASSPPAGGGEQYF. The CDR3 DNA sequence: TGTGCCAGCTCACCACCAGCGGGAGGGGGCGAGCAGTACTTC.

This clone was counted only a few times. J is TRBJ1-2 and V is TRBV10-3; no clear D. Germline lookup yields CDR1 ENHRY and CDR2 SYGVKD. This CDR3 region has 13 residues. The ends were cut back, 2 bases at V and 4 bases at J, with 8 bases in the middle. The CDR3 sequence: CAISETEAYGYTF. The CDR3 coding sequence is TGTGCCATCAGTGAGACAGAAGCCTATGGCTACACCTTC.

The V gene is TRBV7-9, the J gene TRBJ1-1, with 7 bases lining up with TRBD1. The germline CDR1 and CDR2 sequences are SEHNR and FQNEAQ (reference sequence). J gave up 7 bases and V 5 bases, and 16 bases lay outside the gene matches. The CDR3 has 16 residues. In DNA form, the CDR3 reads TGTGCCAGCAGCCTTGACTGGTCAGGGGGTTTGGTTGAAGCTTTCTTT. As protein: CASSLDWSGGLVEAFF.

Turning to this clone: Distinct nucleotide sequences in the sample also encode this CDR3. The chain uses TRBV28 and TRBJ2-7, with 7 bases aligning to TRBD2. V lost 4 bases to trimming and J lost 4 bases; unmatched junction nucleotides: 1. The V gene's germline CDR1 is MDHEN and CDR2 SYDVKM. The CDR3 covers 12 residues. The CDR3 loop is CASSSGGYEQYF. The CDR3, as DNA: TGTGCCAGCAGTTCCGGGGGGTACGAGCAGTACTTC.

This clone has a single count. This chain joins TRBV28 and TRBJ2-7; either TRBD1 or TRBD2 may fit D (5 bases each). CDR1 is MDHEN and CDR2 is SYDVKM in the germline V gene. The CDR3 has 14 residues. Trimming stripped 6 bases from V and 4 bases from J, with 16 bases between. The CDR3 DNA sequence: TGTGCCAGCAGCCCCGGGACCGGGATATACGAGCAGTACTTC. As protein: CASSPGTGIYEQYF.

This clone has more than one count but fewer than ten. The chain's CDR3 is CASSELVGRRSAETEAFF. In nucleotides, the CDR3 is TGTGCCAGCAGTGAATTAGTGGGCAGGCGATCGGCGGAGACTGAAGCTTTCTTT. The V gene is TRBV2, the J gene TRBJ1-1; no definite D call. This CDR3 contains 18 residues. Germline-derived CDR1 and CDR2 are SNHLY and FYNNEI. The V end was cut by 2 bases, the J end by 5 bases, with 24 bases between.

The gene calls are TRBV28 and TRBJ1-5; D is undetermined. The germline gives CDR1 MDHEN, CDR2 SYDVKM. Trimming pared 5 bases from V and 0 bases from J, leaving 8 bases between. The CDR3 totals 14 residues. The CDR3 here is CASSLIYSNQPQHF. The CDR3 region has the DNA TGTGCCAGCAGTCTTATCTATAGCAATCAGCCCCAGCATTTT.

The V gene is TRBV2, the J gene TRBJ1-4; D not resolved. Germline CDR1 reads SNHLY; CDR2 reads FYNNEI. The CDR3 consists of 16 residues. Trimming took 4 bases from V and 0 from J, leaving 12 bases between them. The CDR3 DNA reads TGTGCCAGCAGTGCCAACCGACTTGCAACTAATGAAAAACTGTTTTTT. Translation: CASSANRLATNEKLFF.

The rearrangement joins TRBV6-5 to TRBJ2-3, with 9 positions matching TRBD2. Germline CDR1 reads MNHEY; CDR2 reads SVGAGI. CDR3 size: 13 residues. Trimming at V came to 8 bases and at J to 1 base, leaving 1 base not matched to a gene. CDR3 DNA: TGTGCCAGCGAGCGGGAGGGCACAGATACGCAGTATTTT. Translated: CASEREGTDTQYF.

The chain employs TRBV7-8 and TRBJ1-2, with unresolved D. The germline V gene encodes CDR1 SGHVS and CDR2 FQNEAQ. The CDR3 extends over 12 amino acids. The germline V and J ends were trimmed by 4 bases and 2 bases, with 5 bases remaining between them. The CDR3 loop is CASSSTNYGYTF. CDR3 nucleotide sequence: TGTGCCAGCAGCTCGACGAACTATGGCTACACCTTC. Complete variable domain (other parts from reference TRBV7-8 and TRBJ1-2): GAGVSQSPRYKVAKRGQDVALRCDPISGHVSLFWYQQALGQGPEFLTYFQNEAQLDKSGLPSDRFFAERPEGSVSTLKIQRTQQEDSAVYLCASSSTNYGYTFGSGTRLTVV.

This chain links TRBV28 with TRBJ2-3; 8 nucleotides agree with TRBD2. With V trimmed by 6 bases and J by 0 bases, 2 bases remained unmatched. The CDR3 sequence is 14 residues long. CDR1 is MDHEN, CDR2 SYDVKM, per germline. This CDR3 is CASSRGGSTDTQYF. The CDR3, as DNA: TGTGCCAGCAGCCGCGGGGGGAGCACAGATACGCAGTATTTT.

V usage is TRBV7-9 and J usage is TRBJ2-6; D call uncertain. The V gene lost 3 bases and the J gene lost 0 bases, with 9 bases spanning the gap. The germline gives CDR1 SEHNR, CDR2 FQNEAQ (reference sequence). This CDR3 spans 16 amino acids. CDR3 coding DNA: TGTGCCAGCAGCTTCCCCTCAAGCTCTGGGGCCAACGTCCTGACTTTC. As protein: CASSFPSSSGANVLTF.

The chain couples TRBV5-1 to TRBJ1-1; D gene uncertain. Per the germline V gene, CDR1 is SGHRS and CDR2 is YFSETQ. V lost 0 bases and J 1 base, leaving 7 bases between the germline ends. This CDR3 spans 14 amino acids. The CDR3 region is CASSLAGRNTEAFF. The CDR3 DNA is TGCGCCAGCAGCTTGGCTGGACGGAACACTGAAGCTTTCTTT.

The chain links TRBV27 to TRBJ2-5; a weak D match, TRBD2 (5 bases). Trimming left V 2 bases short and J 0 bases short, with 10 bases between. The CDR3 covers 15 residues. The germline CDR1 and CDR2 sequences are MNHEY and SMNVEV (reference sequence). The CDR3 DNA is TGTGCCAGCAGTTTACGAGCGGAGTACCAAGAGACCCAGTACTTC. Translated, it gives CASSLRAEYQETQYF.

This clone was seen a few times. The chain recombines TRBV19 with TRBJ2-4; D is ambiguous. Germline CDR1 LNHDA, CDR2 SQIVND (reference sequence). V was pared by 4 bases and J by 6 bases, with 13 bases between. This CDR3 has 14 amino acids. The DNA for the CDR3 is TGTGCCAGTAGTACATCCAGCTATCTAAACATTCAGTACTTC. Translation gives CASSTSSYLNIQYF. Drawing the rest from reference TRBV19 and TRBJ2-4, the complete variable domain is DGGITQSPKYLFRKEGQNVTLSCEQNLNHDAMYWYRQDPGQGLRLIYYSQIVNDFQKGDIAEGYSVSREKKESFPLTVTSAQKNPTAFYLCASSTSSYLNIQYFGAGTRLSVL.

CDR3 sequence reads: CASSPPGTGVHIQYF. For the CDR3, the DNA is TGTGCCAGCTCACCACCCGGGACAGGGGTACACATTCAGTACTTC. This chain connects TRBV18 to TRBJ2-4; 10 positions agree with TRBD1. This CDR3 is built from 15 residues. CDR1 and CDR2 (germline): KGHSH, LQKENI. V was pared by 0 bases and J by 8 bases, with 4 bases of the junction left unmatched.

The rearrangement uses TRBV27 and TRBJ2-7, with unresolved D. CDR1 is MNHEY and CDR2 is SMNVEV in the germline V gene (reference sequence). V was pared by 5 bases and J by 3 bases, with 14 bases between. The CDR3 is made up of 14 amino acids. The CDR3 loop is CASSPRTNDYEQYF. The CDR3 DNA follows: TGTGCCAGCAGTCCCCGGACCAACGACTACGAGCAGTACTTC.

The chain recombines TRBV6-6 with TRBJ2-7; 10 bases fit TRBD1. The germline V gene encodes CDR1 MNHNY and CDR2 SVGAGI (reference sequence). The CDR3 has 14 residues. After removal of 2 bases from V and 4 bases from J, the junction contained 2 bases not matched to a gene. This CDR3 is CASSYQGQGYEQYF. CDR3 nucleotide sequence: TGTGCCAGCAGTTACCAGGGACAGGGGTACGAGCAGTACTTC.

The chain uses TRBV28 and TRBJ2-7; the D call may be TRBD1 or TRBD2 (5 bases each). V was cut by 6 bases and J by 0 bases, with 24 bases left in between. Germline CDR1 reads MDHEN; CDR2 reads SYDVKM. CDR3 length: 18 amino acids. The CDR3 DNA reads TGTGCCAGCAGAGTTTTCGGTTCCGGGACCAAAAGCTCCTACGAGCAGTACTTC. Its protein product is CASRVFGSGTKSSYEQYF.

The chain employs TRBV29-1 and TRBJ1-2; D gene ambiguous. This CDR3 spans 13 amino acids. Trimming pared 3 bases from V and 3 bases from J, leaving 11 bases between. The V gene's germline CDR1 is SQVTM and CDR2 ANQGSEA. The CDR3 protein is CSVDDGRDYGYTF. The CDR3 coding sequence is TGCAGCGTTGATGACGGGAGAGACTATGGCTACACCTTC.

This chain joins TRBV29-1 and TRBJ1-2; the D gene is possibly TRBD1 (5 bases). Germline V lookup: CDR1 SQVTM, CDR2 ANQGSEA. With 4 bases removed from V and 2 bases from J, the gap between germline ends came to 11 bases. This CDR3 region has 13 residues. The DNA of the CDR3 is TGCAGCGTTGGGGCAGGGAGCAACTATGGCTACACCTTC. Protein sequence: CSVGAGSNYGYTF.

This chain joins TRBV18 and TRBJ2-6; unclear D gene. Per germline, CDR1 KGHSH and CDR2 LQKENI. CDR3 length: 16 amino acids. Trimming cost V 6 bases and J 1 base, with 13 bases left between them. CDR3 sequence reads: CASSFISVSGANVLTF. Written as DNA, the CDR3 is TGTGCCAGCTCGTTTATTTCGGTTTCTGGGGCCAACGTCCTGACTTTC.